This is a list of T cell receptor beta chains from one sample in a study of blood T cell repertoires in COVID-19. Sequenced by immunoSEQ multiplex PCR; TCRdb stores in-frame clones only, minus some. The profile shows about 270,000 clones, 75% to 90% of them singletons. Input material: PBMCs or T cells enriched from blood (not recorded which). These receptor sequences come from a woman aged 18-30 years who had recovered from COVID-19. The CDR3 runs from the conserved cysteine through the conserved F or W. A D gene is named only where the DNA matches it firmly. Clone size is not always given. Where it is, it says once, few, many or a class for expanded clones.

d_gene: TRBD1; j_gene: TRBJ1-4; v_gene: TRBV10-2; abundance: -; CDR3nt: TGCGCCAGCAGTGGAGGGGACAGCGTGAATGAAAAACTGTTTTTT; CDR3aa: CASSGGDSVNEKLFF
d_gene: -; j_gene: TRBJ1-1; v_gene: TRBV5-4; abundance: -; CDR3nt: TGTGCCAGCAGCTTGTACCAGGGGCTGAACACTGAAGCTTTCTTT; CDR3aa: CASSLYQGLNTEAFF
d_gene: -; j_gene: TRBJ1-5; v_gene: TRBV18; abundance: -; CDR3nt: TGTGCCAGCTCACCAGAAGAACACCCGAATCAGCCCCAGCATTTT; CDR3aa: CASSPEEHPNQPQHF
d_gene: -; j_gene: TRBJ1-1; v_gene: TRBV28; abundance: -; CDR3nt: TGTGCCAGCAGTTTAACGGGACATAAGAACACTGAAGCTTTCTTT; CDR3aa: CASSLTGHKNTEAFF
d_gene: TRBD1; j_gene: TRBJ1-2; v_gene: TRBV2; abundance: once; CDR3nt: TGTGCCAGCAGTGAACTGGGACAGCTTAACTATGGCTACACCTTC; CDR3aa: CASSELGQLNYGYTF
d_gene: TRBD2; j_gene: TRBJ2-1; v_gene: TRBV5-6; abundance: -; CDR3nt: TGTGCCAGCAGCTTGGCCTTGGCTAGCGGGGCTTATGAGCAGTTCTTC; CDR3aa: CASSLALASGAYEQFF
d_gene: TRBD2; j_gene: TRBJ2-3; v_gene: TRBV9; abundance: -; CDR3nt: TGTGCCAGCAGCGCCACCCTGTCTAGCGGGGAAACGCAGTATTTT; CDR3aa: CASSATLSSGETQYF
d_gene: -; j_gene: TRBJ2-3; v_gene: TRBV5-1; abundance: -; CDR3nt: TGCGCCAGCAGCGACGAATCAGGCACGCAGTATTTT; CDR3aa: CASSDESGTQYF
d_gene: -; j_gene: TRBJ1-5; v_gene: TRBV27; abundance: -; CDR3nt: TGTGCCAGCAGTTTAAGTACCCGGCAGCCCCAGCATTTT; CDR3aa: CASSLSTRQPQHF
d_gene: TRBD1; j_gene: TRBJ1-5; v_gene: TRBV27; abundance: -; CDR3nt: TGTGCCAGCAGTTTAGTTAGAGACAGGGGGTTCCCCCAGCATTTT; CDR3aa: CASSLVRDRGFPQHF
d_gene: -; j_gene: TRBJ1-2; v_gene: TRBV6-5; abundance: -; CDR3nt: TGTGCCAGCAGTCGAGGAGCGGGCAATGGCTACACCTTC; CDR3aa: CASSRGAGNGYTF
d_gene: TRBD2; j_gene: TRBJ2-7; v_gene: TRBV29-1; abundance: -; CDR3nt: TGCAGCGTTGAAGAGCGGGGGACCTCCTACGAGCAGTACTTC; CDR3aa: CSVEERGTSYEQYF
d_gene: -; j_gene: TRBJ2-5; v_gene: TRBV2; abundance: -; CDR3nt: TGTGCCAGCAGTTCCCTCTCCCTCCAAGAGACCCAGTACTTC; CDR3aa: CASSSLSLQETQYF
d_gene: -; j_gene: TRBJ1-3; v_gene: TRBV5-6; abundance: -; CDR3nt: TGTGCCAGCAGCTTCCAGGGGCCTGGAAACACCATATATTTT; CDR3aa: CASSFQGPGNTIYF
d_gene: TRBD2; j_gene: TRBJ2-1; v_gene: TRBV9; abundance: -; CDR3nt: TGTGCCAGCAGCGCTTCTAGCGGGGGGGCCGTGGATGAGCAGTTCTTC; CDR3aa: CASSASSGGAVDEQFF
d_gene: -; j_gene: TRBJ2-2; v_gene: TRBV2; abundance: -; CDR3nt: TGTGCCGGGTCCCTAGACAGAATTACCGGGGAGCTGTTTTTT; CDR3aa: CAGSLDRITGELFF
d_gene: -; j_gene: TRBJ2-7; v_gene: TRBV7-2; abundance: -; CDR3nt: TGTGCCAGCAGCTTCTACGCTTCCTACGAGCAGTACTTC; CDR3aa: CASSFYASYEQYF
d_gene: TRBD1; j_gene: TRBJ1-5; v_gene: TRBV28; abundance: once; CDR3nt: TGTGCCAGCAGTCAGCAGACCGGGACAGGGGGTAAGGTGAGGCAGCCCCAGCATTTT; CDR3aa: CASSQQTGTGGKVRQPQHF
d_gene: TRBD1; j_gene: TRBJ1-6; v_gene: TRBV11-2; abundance: -; CDR3nt: TGTGCCAGCAGCCCCTCCCCCGGCAGGGGGGATTCACCCCTCCACTTT; CDR3aa: CASSPSPGRGDSPLHF
d_gene: TRBD1; j_gene: TRBJ2-5; v_gene: TRBV25-1; abundance: -; CDR3nt: TGTGCCAGCATGTCTAAGGGGGCCCAAGAGACCCAGTACTTC; CDR3aa: CASMSKGAQETQYF
d_gene: TRBD1; j_gene: TRBJ2-7; v_gene: TRBV11-1; abundance: -; CDR3nt: TGTGCCAGCAGCCCTAGGAAGGGGACAGGGGACCACGAGCAGTACTTC; CDR3aa: CASSPRKGTGDHEQYF
d_gene: TRBD2; j_gene: TRBJ2-1; v_gene: TRBV7-8; abundance: -; CDR3nt: TGTGCCAGCAGCTTTGCTAGCGGCCCCTACAATGAGCAGTTCTTC; CDR3aa: CASSFASGPYNEQFF
d_gene: -; j_gene: TRBJ2-5; v_gene: TRBV5-6; abundance: -; CDR3nt: TGTGCCAGCAGCTTGGCTAGAGAGACCCAGTACTTC; CDR3aa: CASSLARETQYF
d_gene: -; j_gene: TRBJ1-1; v_gene: TRBV27; abundance: -; CDR3nt: TGTGCCAGCAGAGCGACCGGGGCTGAAGCTTTCTTT; CDR3aa: CASRATGAEAFF
d_gene: -; j_gene: TRBJ1-1; v_gene: TRBV5-1; abundance: -; CDR3nt: TGCGCCAGCACTGTGGGTACAGGGTACAGCACTGAAGCTTTCTTT; CDR3aa: CASTVGTGYSTEAFF
d_gene: TRBD2; j_gene: TRBJ2-7; v_gene: TRBV5-4; abundance: -; CDR3nt: TGTGCCAGCAGATCCGGACTAGCGGGGACAAGCTCCTACGAGCAGTACTTC; CDR3aa: CASRSGLAGTSSYEQYF
d_gene: -; j_gene: TRBJ2-2; v_gene: TRBV5-4; abundance: few; CDR3nt: TGTGCCAGCAGCTTCCCAGGGACCGGGGAGCTGTTTTTT; CDR3aa: CASSFPGTGELFF
d_gene: TRBD2; j_gene: TRBJ2-5; v_gene: TRBV28; abundance: -; CDR3nt: TGTGCCAGCAGTCATCTCCCACTAGCGGGGGTTCAAGAGACCCAGTACTTC; CDR3aa: CASSHLPLAGVQETQYF
d_gene: -; j_gene: TRBJ2-3; v_gene: TRBV6-5; abundance: -; CDR3nt: TGTGCCAGCAGATCGGTTGGAGATACGCAGTATTTT; CDR3aa: CASRSVGDTQYF
d_gene: TRBD1; j_gene: TRBJ2-7; v_gene: TRBV5-1; abundance: few; CDR3nt: TGCGCCAGCAGCTCCGACGGACAGGTGATCTCCTACGAGCAGTACTTC; CDR3aa: CASSSDGQVISYEQYF
d_gene: -; j_gene: TRBJ1-1; v_gene: TRBV5-1; abundance: -; CDR3nt: TGCGCCAGCAGCCTAACCGGGACTTATGACGAAGCTTTCTTT; CDR3aa: CASSLTGTYDEAFF
d_gene: TRBD1; j_gene: TRBJ2-2; v_gene: TRBV10-1; abundance: -; CDR3nt: TGCGCCAGGAACAGGGGGTGGACTCCTAACACCGGGGAGCTGTTTTTT; CDR3aa: CARNRGWTPNTGELFF
d_gene: -; j_gene: TRBJ1-6; v_gene: TRBV19; abundance: few; CDR3nt: TGTGCCAGTAGTGCCGGACAGTCCAATTCACCCCTCCACTTT; CDR3aa: CASSAGQSNSPLHF
d_gene: TRBD2; j_gene: TRBJ2-3; v_gene: TRBV6-1; abundance: -; CDR3nt: TGTGCCAGCAGTGCCCGACTAGCGGGGTCTAGCACAGATACGCAGTATTTT; CDR3aa: CASSARLAGSSTDTQYF
d_gene: -; j_gene: TRBJ1-1; v_gene: TRBV6-5; abundance: -; CDR3nt: TGTGCCAGCAGCAACAAAGACAGGCTCTCTGAAGCTTTCTTT; CDR3aa: CASSNKDRLSEAFF
d_gene: -; j_gene: TRBJ1-5; v_gene: TRBV19; abundance: -; CDR3nt: TGTGCCAGCAGGTCAGGGCTCAATCAGCCCCAGCATTTT; CDR3aa: CASRSGLNQPQHF
d_gene: TRBD1; j_gene: TRBJ2-7; v_gene: TRBV28; abundance: few; CDR3nt: TGTGCCAGCAGGAGCGGGACAGGGTTCGGCGAGCAGTACTTC; CDR3aa: CASRSGTGFGEQYF
d_gene: -; j_gene: TRBJ1-2; v_gene: TRBV6-5; abundance: -; CDR3nt: TGTGCCAGCACACAGGTGTATGGCTACACCTTC; CDR3aa: CASTQVYGYTF
d_gene: TRBD1; j_gene: TRBJ1-1; v_gene: TRBV14; abundance: -; CDR3nt: TGTGCCAGCAGCCACATACAGGACAGGGGCATGGACACTGAAGCTTTCTTT; CDR3aa: CASSHIQDRGMDTEAFF
d_gene: -; j_gene: TRBJ1-6; v_gene: TRBV7-3; abundance: -; CDR3nt: TGTGCCAGCAGCTTAACCAGGGTCGGTTCACCCCTCCACTTT; CDR3aa: CASSLTRVGSPLHF
d_gene: -; j_gene: TRBJ1-6; v_gene: TRBV6-5; abundance: -; CDR3nt: TGTGCCAGCAGATTGGGACACCTCGATTCACCCCTCCACTTT; CDR3aa: CASRLGHLDSPLHF
d_gene: -; j_gene: TRBJ1-3; v_gene: TRBV20-1; abundance: -; CDR3nt: TGCAGTGCCCAATTCGGAAACACCATATATTTT; CDR3aa: CSAQFGNTIYF
d_gene: -; j_gene: TRBJ1-2; v_gene: TRBV6-1; abundance: -; CDR3nt: TGTGCCAGCAGTGAGACGGGGGGCGGTCAGGGCTACACCTTC; CDR3aa: CASSETGGGQGYTF
d_gene: TRBD1; j_gene: TRBJ2-2; v_gene: TRBV5-1; abundance: -; CDR3nt: TGCGCCAGCCAGCCCGGGACAGGGAACACCGGGGAGCTGTTTTTT; CDR3aa: CASQPGTGNTGELFF
d_gene: -; j_gene: TRBJ2-3; v_gene: TRBV5-1; abundance: -; CDR3nt: TGCGCCAGCAGCCCGGGTACAGATACGCAGTATTTT; CDR3aa: CASSPGTDTQYF
d_gene: TRBD2; j_gene: TRBJ2-5; v_gene: TRBV3-1/TRBV3-2; abundance: -; CDR3nt: TGTGCCAGCAGCCAAGATGCGGGCGGGGGGGCCAAAGAGACCCAGTACTTC; CDR3aa: CASSQDAGGGAKETQYF
d_gene: TRBD1; j_gene: TRBJ2-6; v_gene: TRBV5-5; abundance: -; CDR3nt: TGTGCCAGCAGCCCGACAGGGAGCTCTGGGGCCAACGTCCTGACTTTC; CDR3aa: CASSPTGSSGANVLTF
d_gene: -; j_gene: TRBJ2-7; v_gene: TRBV5-5; abundance: -; CDR3nt: TGTGCCAGCAGCCCCTTCTCAGGGGGGAGAGGTTACGAGCAGTACTTC; CDR3aa: CASSPFSGGRGYEQYF